Sequencing of this T cell receptor (beta chain) was carried out in a study of T cells after posttransplantation cyclophosphamide. Germline values: CDR1 MGHRA, CDR2 YSYEKL. The CDR3 is 15 residues long. The V gene lost 0 bases and the J gene lost 4 bases, with 12 bases spanning the gap. Some clones are missing from TCRdb's copy, which holds only in-frame ones; the method was immunoSEQ multiplex PCR. The sample carries 23,000 or so clones, approximately 98% recorded once. The sequence was collected from a man between 40 and 49 years old in good health, CMV-negative, and a related stem cell transplant donor. Sequences were obtained from naive CD8+ T cells sorted from PBMCs. The rearrangement joins TRBV4-1 to TRBJ2-5; D perhaps matches TRBD1 (7 bases). The CDR3 DNA follows: TGCGCCAGCAGCCAAGATCAGGGGGGAGGAGAGACCCAGTACTTC. Its translation is CASSQDQGGGETQYF.